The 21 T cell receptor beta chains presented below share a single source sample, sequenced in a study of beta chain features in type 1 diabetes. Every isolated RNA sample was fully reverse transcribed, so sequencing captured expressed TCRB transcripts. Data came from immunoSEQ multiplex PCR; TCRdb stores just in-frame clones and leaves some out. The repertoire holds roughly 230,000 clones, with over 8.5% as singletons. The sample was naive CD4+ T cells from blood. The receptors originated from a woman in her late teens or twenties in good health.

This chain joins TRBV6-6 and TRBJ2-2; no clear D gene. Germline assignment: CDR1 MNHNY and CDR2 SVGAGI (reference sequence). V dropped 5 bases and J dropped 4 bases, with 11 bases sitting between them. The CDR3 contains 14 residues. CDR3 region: CASSATKFTGELFF. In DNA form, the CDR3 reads TGTGCCAGCAGTGCCACTAAATTCACCGGGGAGCTGTTTTTT.

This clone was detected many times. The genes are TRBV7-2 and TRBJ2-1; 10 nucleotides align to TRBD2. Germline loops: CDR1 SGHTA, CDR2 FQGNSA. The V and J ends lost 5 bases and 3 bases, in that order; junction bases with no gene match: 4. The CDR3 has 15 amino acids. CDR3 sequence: CASSQTSGVYNEQFF. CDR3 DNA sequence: TGTGCCAGCAGCCAAACTAGCGGGGTCTACAATGAGCAGTTCTTC.

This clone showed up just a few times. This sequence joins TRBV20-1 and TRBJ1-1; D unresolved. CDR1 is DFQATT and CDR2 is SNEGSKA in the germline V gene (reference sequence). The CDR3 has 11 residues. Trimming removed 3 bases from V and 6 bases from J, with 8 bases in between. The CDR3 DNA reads TGCAGTGCTAGCGCCGGTTCTGAAGCTTTCTTT. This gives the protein CSASAGSEAFF.

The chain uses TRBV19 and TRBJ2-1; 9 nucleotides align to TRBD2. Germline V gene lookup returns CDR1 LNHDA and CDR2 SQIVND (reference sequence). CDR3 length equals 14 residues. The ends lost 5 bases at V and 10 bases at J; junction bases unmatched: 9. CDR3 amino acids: CASSQVAGDGEQFF. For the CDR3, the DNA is TGTGCCAGTAGTCAGGTAGCGGGAGACGGGGAGCAGTTCTTC.

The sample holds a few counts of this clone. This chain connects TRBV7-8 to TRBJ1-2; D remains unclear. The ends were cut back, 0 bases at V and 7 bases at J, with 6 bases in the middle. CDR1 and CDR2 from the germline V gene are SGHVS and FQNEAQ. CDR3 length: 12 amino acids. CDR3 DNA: TGTGCCAGCAGCTTAGCCGCGGGTGGCTACACCTTC. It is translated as CASSLAAGGYTF.

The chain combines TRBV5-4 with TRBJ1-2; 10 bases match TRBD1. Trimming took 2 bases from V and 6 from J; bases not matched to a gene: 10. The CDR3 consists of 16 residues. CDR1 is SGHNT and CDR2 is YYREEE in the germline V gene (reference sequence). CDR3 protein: CASSFASGTGDNGYTF. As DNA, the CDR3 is TGTGCCAGCAGCTTTGCATCCGGGACAGGGGATAATGGCTACACCTTC.

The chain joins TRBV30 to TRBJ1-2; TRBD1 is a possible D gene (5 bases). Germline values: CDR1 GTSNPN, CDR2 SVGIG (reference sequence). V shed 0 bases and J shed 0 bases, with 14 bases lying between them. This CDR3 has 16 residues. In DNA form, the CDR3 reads TGTGCCTGGAGTGTTTCGGCCCGGGGGGCTAACTATGGCTACACCTTC. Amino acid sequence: CAWSVSARGANYGYTF.

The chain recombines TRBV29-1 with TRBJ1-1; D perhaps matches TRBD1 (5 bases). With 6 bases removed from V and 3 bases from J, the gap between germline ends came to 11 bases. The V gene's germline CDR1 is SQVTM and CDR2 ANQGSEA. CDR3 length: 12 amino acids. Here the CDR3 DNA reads TGCAGCGTCAGGGATCGGGACACTGAAGCTTTCTTT. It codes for CSVRDRDTEAFF.

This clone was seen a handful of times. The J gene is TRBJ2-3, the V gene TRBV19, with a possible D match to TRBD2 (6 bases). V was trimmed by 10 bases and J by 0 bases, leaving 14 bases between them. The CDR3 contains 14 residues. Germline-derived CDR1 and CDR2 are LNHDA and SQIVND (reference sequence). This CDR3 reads CATSLAGSTDTQYF. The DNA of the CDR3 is TGTGCCACCTCCTTGGCGGGGAGCACAGATACGCAGTATTTT.

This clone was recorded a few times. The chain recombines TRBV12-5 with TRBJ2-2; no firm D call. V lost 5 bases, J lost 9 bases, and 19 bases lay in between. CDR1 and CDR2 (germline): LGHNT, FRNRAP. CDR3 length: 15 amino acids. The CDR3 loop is CASGLEIATLRELFF. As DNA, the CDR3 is TGTGCTAGTGGTCTCGAGATCGCCACGCTCCGGGAGCTGTTTTTT. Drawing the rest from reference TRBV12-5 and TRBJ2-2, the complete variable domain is DARVTQTPRHKVTEMGQEVTMRCQPILGHNTVFWYRQTMMQGLELLAYFRNRAPLDDSGMPKDRFSAEMPDATLATLKIQPSEPRDSAVYFCASGLEIATLRELFFGEGSRLTVL.

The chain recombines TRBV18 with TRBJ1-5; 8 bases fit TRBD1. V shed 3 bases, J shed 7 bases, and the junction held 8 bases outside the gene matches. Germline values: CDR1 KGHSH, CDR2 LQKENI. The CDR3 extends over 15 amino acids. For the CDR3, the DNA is TGTGCCAGCTCACCCCCTACAGGGGGAGGACAGCCCCAGCATTTT. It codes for CASSPPTGGGQPQHF.

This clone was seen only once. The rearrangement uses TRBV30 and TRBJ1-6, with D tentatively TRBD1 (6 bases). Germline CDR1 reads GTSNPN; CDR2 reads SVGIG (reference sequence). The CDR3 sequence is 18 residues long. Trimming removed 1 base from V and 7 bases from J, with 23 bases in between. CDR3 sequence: CAWSERAGAPWRNSPLHF. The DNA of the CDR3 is TGTGCCTGGAGTGAAAGGGCAGGGGCCCCTTGGCGGAATTCACCCCTCCACTTT.

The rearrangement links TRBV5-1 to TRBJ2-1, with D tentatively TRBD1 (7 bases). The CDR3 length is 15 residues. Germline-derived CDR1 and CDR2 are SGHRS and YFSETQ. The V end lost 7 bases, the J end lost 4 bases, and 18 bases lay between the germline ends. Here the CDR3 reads CASAGQGGQYNEQFF. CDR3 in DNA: TGCGCCAGCGCCGGCCAGGGGGGTCAATACAATGAGCAGTTCTTC.

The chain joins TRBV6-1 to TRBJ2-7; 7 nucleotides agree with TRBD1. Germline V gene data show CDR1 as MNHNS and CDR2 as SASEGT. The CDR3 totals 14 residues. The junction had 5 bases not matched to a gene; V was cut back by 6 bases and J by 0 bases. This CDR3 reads CASRPGQISYEQYF. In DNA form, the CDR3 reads TGTGCCAGCAGACCGGGACAGATCTCCTACGAGCAGTACTTC.

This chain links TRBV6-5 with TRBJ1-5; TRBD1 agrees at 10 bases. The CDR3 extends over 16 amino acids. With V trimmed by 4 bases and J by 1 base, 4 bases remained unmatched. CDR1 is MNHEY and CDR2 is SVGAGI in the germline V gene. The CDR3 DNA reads TGTGCCAGCAGTTCCGGGACAGGGGTCAGCAATCAGCCCCAGCATTTT. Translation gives CASSSGTGVSNQPQHF.

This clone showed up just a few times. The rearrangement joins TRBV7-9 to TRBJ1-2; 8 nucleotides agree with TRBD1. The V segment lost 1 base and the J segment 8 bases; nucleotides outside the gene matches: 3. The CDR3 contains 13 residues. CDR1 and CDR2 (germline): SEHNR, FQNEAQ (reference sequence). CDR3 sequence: CASSLEGTGGYTF. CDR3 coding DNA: TGTGCCAGCAGCTTAGAGGGGACAGGCGGCTACACCTTC.

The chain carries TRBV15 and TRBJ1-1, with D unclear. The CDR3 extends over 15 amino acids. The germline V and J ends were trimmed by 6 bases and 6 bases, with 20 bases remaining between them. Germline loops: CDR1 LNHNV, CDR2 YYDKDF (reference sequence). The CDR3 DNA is TGTGCCACCAGGTCAGAGGTCGAACGGGTGGCTGAAGCTTTCTTT. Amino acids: CATRSEVERVAEAFF. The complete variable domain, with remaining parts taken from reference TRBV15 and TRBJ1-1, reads DAMVIQNPRYQVTQFGKPVTLSCSQTLNHNVMYWYQQKSSQAPKLLFHYYDKDFNNEADTPDNFQSRRPNTSFCFLDIRSPGLGDTAMYLCATRSEVERVAEAFFGQGTRLTVV.

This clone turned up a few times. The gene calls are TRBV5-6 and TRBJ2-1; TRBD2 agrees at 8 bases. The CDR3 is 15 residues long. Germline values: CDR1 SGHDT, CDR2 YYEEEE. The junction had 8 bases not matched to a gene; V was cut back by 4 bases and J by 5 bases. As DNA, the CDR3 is TGTGCCAGCAGCCCCGGACTAGCCGGAGACAATGAGCAGTTCTTC. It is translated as CASSPGLAGDNEQFF.

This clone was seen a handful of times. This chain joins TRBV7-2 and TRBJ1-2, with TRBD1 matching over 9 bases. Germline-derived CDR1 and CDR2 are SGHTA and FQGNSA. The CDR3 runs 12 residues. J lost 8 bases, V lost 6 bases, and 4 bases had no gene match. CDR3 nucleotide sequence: TGTGCCAGCAGGGGACAGGGTGGCGGCTACACCTTC. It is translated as CASRGQGGGYTF. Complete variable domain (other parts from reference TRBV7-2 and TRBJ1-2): GAGVSQSPSNKVTEKGKDVELRCDPISGHTALYWYRQSLGQGLEFLIYFQGNSAPDKSGLPSDRFSAERTGGSVSTLTIQRTQQEDSAVYLCASRGQGGGYTFGSGTRLTVV.

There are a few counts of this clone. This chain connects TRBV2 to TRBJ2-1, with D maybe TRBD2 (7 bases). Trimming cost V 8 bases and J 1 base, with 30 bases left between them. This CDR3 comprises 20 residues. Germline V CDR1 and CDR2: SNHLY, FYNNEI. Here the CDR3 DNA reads TGTGCCAGCTCCAGTCACCGCGCGGGGGCCCCCCGCGGGTCCTACAATGAGCAGTTCTTC. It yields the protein CASSSHRAGAPRGSYNEQFF.

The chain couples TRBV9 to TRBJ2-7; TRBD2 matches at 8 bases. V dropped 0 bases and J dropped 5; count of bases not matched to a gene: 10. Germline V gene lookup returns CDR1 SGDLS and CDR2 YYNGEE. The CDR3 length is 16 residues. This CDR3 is CASSVAEREKVNEQYF. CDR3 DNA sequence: TGTGCCAGCAGCGTAGCGGAGCGGGAGAAGGTAAACGAGCAGTACTTC.